The source of this T cell receptor beta chain is a study of PD-L1 blockade in urothelial cancer. The wider study: At 3 weeks after treatment start (second dose) and again at 6 weeks, blood was analyzed.

Per germline, CDR1 LNHDA and CDR2 SQIVND (reference sequence). The CDR3 runs 14 residues. Trimming took 2 bases from V and 7 from J, leaving 12 bases between them. The time point: peripheral blood 6 weeks after treatment start. Sequencing used immunoSEQ multiplex PCR; TCRdb keeps in-frame clones, though not all of them. The sample shows roughly 100,000 clones, 83% of them seen only once. The V call is TRBV19, the J call TRBJ1-5; D is possibly TRBD1 (5 bases). Material: PBMCs, obtained around atezolizumab (anti-PD-L1) treatment. The TCR originated in a man aged 65 to 85 with urothelial cancer. CDR3 nucleotides: TGTGCCAGTAGTATAACGGGGGATAAACAGCCCCAGCATTTT. Protein: CASSITGDKQPQHF.